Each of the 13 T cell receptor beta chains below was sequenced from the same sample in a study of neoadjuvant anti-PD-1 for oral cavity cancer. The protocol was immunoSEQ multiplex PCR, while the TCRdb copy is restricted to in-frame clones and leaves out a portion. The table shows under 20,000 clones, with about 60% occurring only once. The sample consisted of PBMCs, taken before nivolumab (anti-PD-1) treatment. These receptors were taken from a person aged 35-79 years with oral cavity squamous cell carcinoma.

CDR3 DNA sequence: TGTGCCAGCAGCTACAAGGATAACTATGGCTACACCTTC. As protein: CASSYKDNYGYTF. The gene calls are TRBV5-4 and TRBJ1-2; no firm D call. The V end lost 3 bases, the J end lost 1 base, and 7 bases lay between the germline ends. The CDR3 length is 13 residues. The germline V gene has CDR1 SGHNT and CDR2 YYREEE (reference sequence).

Here the CDR3 reads CASSVGDSDSYEQYF. In DNA form, the CDR3 reads TGTGCCAGCAGCGTGGGGGACTCGGACTCCTACGAGCAGTACTTC. The chain is built from TRBV9 and TRBJ2-7; weak D call: TRBD2 (6 bases). Trimming took off 2 bases at V and 0 bases at J, with 12 bases between the two ends. CDR3 length equals 15 residues. Germline V lookup: CDR1 SGDLS, CDR2 YYNGEE.

Here the CDR3 reads CAISLAGGGYEQYF. Written as DNA, the CDR3 is TGTGCCATCAGCCTAGCGGGAGGGGGGTACGAGCAGTACTTC. The gene calls are TRBV10-3 and TRBJ2-7, with 12 positions matching TRBD2. There are 14 residues in the CDR3. Germline V gives CDR1 ENHRY, CDR2 SYGVKD. The J segment lost 4 bases and the V segment lost 6 bases, leaving 4 bases of the junction unmatched.

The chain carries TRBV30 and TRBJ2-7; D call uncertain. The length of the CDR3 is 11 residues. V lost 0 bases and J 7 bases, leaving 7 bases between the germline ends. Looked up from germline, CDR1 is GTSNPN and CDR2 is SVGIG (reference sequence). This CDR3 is CAWSVQREQYF. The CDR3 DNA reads TGTGCCTGGAGTGTACAACGGGAGCAGTACTTC.

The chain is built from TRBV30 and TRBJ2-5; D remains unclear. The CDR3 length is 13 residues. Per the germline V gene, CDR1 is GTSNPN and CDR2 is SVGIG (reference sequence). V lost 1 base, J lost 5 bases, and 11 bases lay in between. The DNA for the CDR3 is TGTGCCTGGAGTGATTCGTCCAGGGAGACCCAGTACTTC. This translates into CAWSDSSRETQYF.

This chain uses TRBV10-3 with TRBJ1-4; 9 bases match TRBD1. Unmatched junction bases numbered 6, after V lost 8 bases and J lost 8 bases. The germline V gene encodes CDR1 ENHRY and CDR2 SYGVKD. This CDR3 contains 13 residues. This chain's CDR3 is CAIQQGAEEKLFF. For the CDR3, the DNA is TGTGCCATCCAACAGGGGGCTGAGGAAAAACTGTTTTTT.

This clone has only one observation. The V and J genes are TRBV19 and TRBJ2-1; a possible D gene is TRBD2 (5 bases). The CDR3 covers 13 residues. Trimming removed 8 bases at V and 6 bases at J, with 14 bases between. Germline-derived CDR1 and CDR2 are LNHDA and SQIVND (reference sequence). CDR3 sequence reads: CASSSYRSNEQFF. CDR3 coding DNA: TGTGCCAGTTCTAGCTACCGCTCCAATGAGCAGTTCTTC.

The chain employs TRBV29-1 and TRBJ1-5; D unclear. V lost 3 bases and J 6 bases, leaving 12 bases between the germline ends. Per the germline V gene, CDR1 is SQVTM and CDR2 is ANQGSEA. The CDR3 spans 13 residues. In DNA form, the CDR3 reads TGCAGCGTTGACTGGGGATTCGGTCAGCCCCAGCATTTT. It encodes CSVDWGFGQPQHF.

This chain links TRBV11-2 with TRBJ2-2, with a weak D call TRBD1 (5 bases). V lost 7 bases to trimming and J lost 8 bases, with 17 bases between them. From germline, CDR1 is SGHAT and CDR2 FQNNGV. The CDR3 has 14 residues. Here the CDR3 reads CASTIIGVVGELFF. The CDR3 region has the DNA TGTGCCAGCACCATCATAGGGGTGGTGGGGGAGCTGTTTTTT. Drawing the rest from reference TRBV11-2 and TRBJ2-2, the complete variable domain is EAGVAQSPRYKIIEKRQSVAFWCNPISGHATLYWYQQILGQGPKLLIQFQNNGVVDDSQLPKDRFSAERLKGVDSTLKIQPAKLEDSAVYLCASTIIGVVGELFFGEGSRLTVL.

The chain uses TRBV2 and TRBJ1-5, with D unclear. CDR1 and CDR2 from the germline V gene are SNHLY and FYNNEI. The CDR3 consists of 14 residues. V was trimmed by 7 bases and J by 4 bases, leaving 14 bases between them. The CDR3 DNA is TGTGCCAGCATGCCCGGACGGGCTAATCAGCCCCAGCATTTT. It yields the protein CASMPGRANQPQHF.

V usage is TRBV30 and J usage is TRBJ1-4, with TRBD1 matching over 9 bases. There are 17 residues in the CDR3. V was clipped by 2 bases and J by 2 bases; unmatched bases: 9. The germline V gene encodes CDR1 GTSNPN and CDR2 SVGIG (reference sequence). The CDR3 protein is CAWSPFGQGLTNEKLFF. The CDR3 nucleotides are TGTGCCTGGAGTCCCTTCGGACAGGGGTTGACTAATGAAAAACTGTTTTTT.

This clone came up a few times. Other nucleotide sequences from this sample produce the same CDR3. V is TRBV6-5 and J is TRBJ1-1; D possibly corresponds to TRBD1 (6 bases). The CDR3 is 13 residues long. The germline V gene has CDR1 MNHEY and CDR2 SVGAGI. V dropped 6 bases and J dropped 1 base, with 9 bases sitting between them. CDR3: CASRATGNTEAFF. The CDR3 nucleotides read TGTGCCAGCAGGGCGACAGGGAACACTGAAGCTTTCTTT.

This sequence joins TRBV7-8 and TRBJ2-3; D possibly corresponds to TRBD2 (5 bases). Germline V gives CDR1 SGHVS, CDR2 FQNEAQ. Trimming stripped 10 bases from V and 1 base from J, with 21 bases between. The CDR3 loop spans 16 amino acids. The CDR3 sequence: CATHGKYEGGTDTQYF. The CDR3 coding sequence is TGTGCCACCCACGGGAAATACGAGGGCGGCACAGATACGCAGTATTTT.